A single T cell receptor (beta chain) is shown here with its context. A few counts support this clonotype. The target of this receptor is not known. No clone much larger than this one lies a single base away; base qualities are absent. The listed sequencing device is Illumina NovaSeq 6000. Using 5'RACE with constant-segment primers, TCRalpha and TCRbeta cDNA libraries were constructed, with sample barcodes and unique molecular identifiers added in the process. RNA was extracted from every sample with Trizol reagent. Library amplification was performed in two PCR steps, and a second sample barcode and Illumina TruSeq adapters were introduced in the second step. The libraries were sequenced on an Illumina NovaSeq using 2 x 150 bp paired-end reads. Per the original workflow: Demultiplexing of reads and collapsing into UMI-guided consensus sequences were performed with migec v1.2.7. Using mixcr v2.1.11, the UMI consensuses were aligned to TRA and TRB V and J templates and assembled into clonotypes. A clonotype was counted as expanded or contracted only when both edgeR and NoisET called the clonotype significant, with the noise models trained on biological replicates. For edgeR calls, the thresholds were a false discovery rate-adjusted p below 0.01 and a log2 fold-change of 1. PCA with hierarchical clustering of max-normalized trajectories of the 1000 most abundant clonotypes was used as exploratory dynamics analysis. Separately sequenced CD4+ and CD8+ repertoires were used to assign a CD4 or CD8 phenotype to each responding clone. The public reads were quality trimmed at Q25 with fastp and then assembled into clones with MiXCR by TCRdb, keeping productive beta chains. One record per CDR3 amino acid sequence lists the most common genes and DNA. TCRdb's processing, not the authors', yielded these V and J calls. This sample has about 560,000 distinct CDR3 sequences in its table, and roughly 17% of those were observed once. Just over 8% of the sample belongs to the ten largest clones.

The entry originates in a study of T-cell memory formation after mild COVID-19 (dated by TCRdb to the early 2020s). Describing the broader study: TCR sequence clusters from the two donors were largely donor specific. Longitudinal TCRalpha and TCRbeta repertoire sequencing tracked T-cell clones expanding and contracting after mild COVID-19 in two donors. Two young, previously healthy adult volunteers made up the cohort, one male and one female. Study-level results and caveats: Balanced CD4/CD8 phenotypes were observed for clones contracting from day 15 to 85, whereas a bias towards CD4+ was observed for a second wave of clones expanding from day 15 to 37. Some responding clones were detected in pre-infection memory, suggesting pre-existing cross-reactive memory T cells joined the SARS-CoV-2 response. The second-wave clones that peaked on day 37 were not confirmed to be SARS-CoV-2 specific. Only two mild cases were covered by the study, and larger cohorts that include severe cases with pre-infection samples were considered necessary. Contracting CD4+ clones were found mainly in CM and EM memory subsets, while CD8+ clones were enriched in EMRA.

PBMCs were isolated by Ficoll-Paque density gradient centrifugation. Taken from cysteine to phenylalanine, the CDR3 has 12 residues. CDR3 DNA is the only sequence kept; it has 36 bases, read in frame from the first base. Deletion took 5 bases off V and 3 bases off J, with a span of 8 bases between the germline ends. CDR1 and CDR2 were assigned from the germline V gene (reference sequence) as LGHDT and YNNKEL. Sequencing was done on a sample of PBMCs or a T cell subset sorted from them (not recorded which). The clonotype comes from an adult woman who had mild COVID-19 (a few samples of this study predate the infection). The sample titles of this study are shuffled in the database, so cell type and time point are left out; the donor was told from shared clones. Recombination joined TRBV3-1 with TRBJ2-7, with no confident D gene call. CDR3 loop: CASSTHYYEQYF. Read as DNA, the sequence is TGTGCCAGCAGCACCCACTACTACGAGCAGTACTTC.